The rows below give T cell receptor beta chains drawn from one sample of a study of siplizumab effects on memory and regulatory T cells. Method: immunoSEQ multiplex PCR; TCRdb's copy keeps in-frame clones and lacks some. The sample lists some 100,000 clones; roughly 94% were seen once. Sequencing was performed on Tregs sorted from blood. The receptors here all came from a human donor in good health. Each CDR3 is given with its conserved first and last residue. Clone size is shown for a subset of rows, as once, few, many or a class of expanded clone.

v_gene	abundance	CDR3aa
TRBV15	NA	CATSRDLARETQYF
TRBV4-1	NA	CASSTRQGAKGSNQPQHF
TRBV28	once	CASSSRREVF
TRBV19	NA	CASSIQIRGGNTIYF
TRBV18	NA	CASSPRGRFSYNEQFF
TRBV29-1	NA	CSVPPRTGGTEAFF
TRBV4-2	NA	CASSQDRKGPYEQYF
TRBV28	NA	CASSLYVSLPYEQYF
TRBV5-6	NA	CASSLREGTQYF
TRBV18	NA	CASSSRDFTVYEQYF
TRBV5-8	NA	CASSLETALNTEAFF
TRBV9	NA	CASSVALARAGELFF
TRBV27	once	CASSYLQGASGANVLTF
TRBV18	NA	CASSLTGQGFSQPQHF
TRBV5-3	few	CARSDKDENHNTEAFF
TRBV27	NA	CASSLNRNYGYTF
TRBV9	few	CASRAREGLAGVGELFF
TRBV19	once	CASSTLGATGELFF
TRBV7-3	NA	CASSLSGREWETQYF
TRBV6-5	once	CASSYSSGSGTEAFF
TRBV7-9	NA	CASSPRTSGTYPPPDTQYF
TRBV18	NA	CASSPLAVGEQFF
TRBV20-1	NA	CSAPLVEQFF
TRBV28	NA	CASSLVGLGSYEQYF
TRBV10-3	NA	CAISDVGVPVISGANVLTF
TRBV5-1	NA	CASSLDGWRETQYF
TRBV18	NA	CASSPASPNTQYF
TRBV10-1	NA	CASSAGLADRRTQYF
TRBV28	NA	CAIGGTGVSYGYTF
TRBV6-1	NA	CASSDVGNSYEQYF
TRBV11-3	NA	CASSLGLGKVGGPADTQYF
TRBV4-1	NA	CASSQTLSRGLAGGAGETQYF
TRBV6-1	NA	CASSEVGTEAFF
TRBV30	NA	CAWKGRVNTEAFF
TRBV29-1	NA	CSVYRATEAFF
TRBV6-1	NA	CASSWLAGGYEQYF
TRBV29-1	NA	CSGSGPLTYNEQFF
TRBV5-1	NA	CASSLGRGQRPQYF
TRBV5-1	NA	CASSSGGSNTGELFF
TRBV18	once	CASSPRTEWTSYGYTF
TRBV9	NA	CASSFVPGGPNNEQFF
TRBV6-1	NA	CASSDGGSSYEQYF
TRBV19	NA	CASSIVGYGYTF
TRBV10-3	NA	CAISVQGQETQYF